Presented here are 23 T cell receptor beta chains from one specimen sequenced in a study of Graves' ophthalmopathy and Graves' hyperthyroidism. The authors amplified TCR beta CDR3 regions, and they did so from RNA transcripts for repertoire sequencing. Following a first-round RT-PCR that used HTBI primers, a second-round multiplex PCR was carried out. One entry per CDR3 protein, called by TCRdb with MiXCR from the multiplex PCR reads. The data show 40,000 to 50,000 distinct CDR3 sequences, roughly half seen once. Sample: peripheral blood. The origin of the receptors is an adult man with Graves' ophthalmopathy.

This clonotype was counted at least ten times. The rearrangement joins TRBV7-9 to TRBJ1-4, with D possibly being TRBD1 (6 bases). The V end lost 5 bases, the J end lost 5 bases, and 15 bases lay between the germline ends. Germline CDR1 SEHNR, CDR2 FQNEAQ (reference sequence). This CDR3 has 15 amino acids. Here the CDR3 DNA reads TGTGCCAGCAGCCCAGGGGTGGGGGGGAATGAAAAACTGTTTTTT. This translates into CASSPGVGGNEKLFF.

V usage is TRBV7-8 and J usage is TRBJ1-4; 7 positions match TRBD1. J lost 7 bases, V lost 1 base, and 3 bases had no gene match. There are 14 residues in the CDR3. CDR1 SGHVS and CDR2 FQNEAQ come from the germline V gene. CDR3 residues: CASSLGQGVEKLFF. CDR3 nucleotide sequence: TGTGCCAGCAGCTTAGGGCAGGGGGTTGAAAAACTGTTTTTT.

The chain joins TRBV2 to TRBJ1-4, with 9 positions matching TRBD1. Germline V gene data show CDR1 as SNHLY and CDR2 as FYNNEI. The CDR3 loop spans 19 amino acids. Unmatched junction bases numbered 13, after V lost 2 bases and J lost 3 bases. CDR3 residues: CASSEPRTGAGESNEKLFF. As DNA, the CDR3 is TGTGCCAGCAGTGAACCACGGACAGGGGCCGGGGAATCTAATGAAAAACTGTTTTTT.

This clonotype was observed at least ten times. The chain has TRBV6-5 and TRBJ1-2; perhaps TRBD1 as D (5 bases). This CDR3 is built from 16 residues. Between the trimmed V and J ends, which lost 6 bases and 4 bases, there was a span of 21 bases. Looked up from germline, CDR1 is MNHEY and CDR2 is SVGAGI. The CDR3 sequence is CASSYKFGQNAYGYTF. The CDR3 DNA reads TGTGCCAGCAGCTATAAGTTCGGACAAAATGCCTATGGCTACACCTTC.

The table lists this clonotype with many counts. V gene TRBV30 combines with J gene TRBJ2-7; 8 nucleotides match TRBD1. The CDR3 sequence is 13 residues long. Germline-derived CDR1 and CDR2 are GTSNPN and SVGIG (reference sequence). V shed 3 bases, J shed 10 bases, and the junction held 11 bases outside the gene matches. The CDR3 bases are TGTGCCTGGAGGAAGGGACAGGCGAACGGTCAGTACTTC. The encoded protein is CAWRKGQANGQYF.

Of note for this clonotype: A much larger clone differs from this one at a single base, so this may be a read error. The V and J genes are TRBV12-3 or TRBV12-4 and TRBJ2-7; perhaps TRBD1 as D (5 bases). This CDR3 has 14 amino acids. The CDR3 DNA follows: TGTGCCACCAGTTTTACAGACAGCGCCTACGAGCAGTACTTC. This encodes CATSFTDSAYEQYF.

V is TRBV7-9 and J is TRBJ1-4; a weak D match, TRBD1 (5 bases). V lost 1 base, J lost 8 bases, and 11 bases lay in between. The CDR3 has 14 residues. CDR1 and CDR2 (germline): SEHNR, FQNEAQ (reference sequence). CDR3 loop: CASSLVSGSEKLFF. The CDR3, as DNA: TGTGCCAGCAGCTTAGTATCAGGGAGCGAAAAACTGTTTTTT.

This clonotype was picked up many times. At one end the junction does not follow the germline gene, possibly because of a read error. The chain links TRBV12-3 or TRBV12-4 to TRBJ1-3, with TRBD1 as a possible D gene (6 bases). The CDR3 totals 15 residues. This CDR3 is CASSLTGPSGNTMYF. CDR3 coding DNA: TGTGCCAGCAGTTTGACAGGTCCTTCTGGAAACACCATGTATTTT.

V is TRBV12-3 or TRBV12-4 and J is TRBJ1-2, with D uncertain. V lost 1 base and J 7 bases, leaving 10 bases between the germline ends. This CDR3 spans 13 amino acids. In DNA, the CDR3 is TGTGCCAGCAGTTTAGAGAGTTTCAGTGGCTACACCTTC. It is translated as CASSLESFSGYTF.

The chain employs TRBV6-1 and TRBJ2-7; D remains ambiguous. Germline V gives CDR1 MNHNS, CDR2 SASEGT. The CDR3 totals 12 residues. The V gene lost 6 bases and the J gene lost 5 bases, with 11 bases spanning the gap. CDR3: CASSPLVNEQYF. For the CDR3, the DNA is TGTGCCAGCAGCCCCCTAGTCAACGAGCAGTACTTC.

This clonotype was seen at least ten times. This rearrangement joins TRBV4-1 to TRBJ2-5; either TRBD1 or TRBD2 may fit D (5 bases each). V lost 0 bases and J lost 1, with 18 bases in between. Germline CDR1 is MGHRA and CDR2 is YSYEKL. This CDR3 spans 18 amino acids. This chain's CDR3 is CASSQDLSPGRFQETQYF. The DNA of the CDR3 is TGCGCCAGCAGCCAAGACTTGAGCCCGGGGCGCTTCCAAGAGACCCAGTACTTC.

This clonotype has ten or more counts. The chain carries TRBV10-3 and TRBJ2-1; TRBD2 matches 9 bases. The V gene's germline CDR1 is ENHRY and CDR2 SYGVKD. This CDR3 contains 15 residues. V lost 0 bases and J lost 10; bases outside the gene matches: 7. The CDR3 DNA reads TGTGCCATCAGTGAGTCGGGGGTAGCGGGAGAAGAGCAGTTCTTC. Translation gives CAISESGVAGEEQFF.

Note on this clonotype: A read error may explain this, as a much larger clone is one base away. The chain uses TRBV28 and TRBJ1-1; D remains unclear. CDR1 is MDHEN and CDR2 is SYDVKM in the germline V gene. The CDR3 runs to 15 residues. CDR3 DNA sequence: TGTGCCAGCAGTACTCTGGGAGTCCTGAACACTAAAGCTTTCTTT. It codes for CASSTLGVLNTKAFF. The full variable domain, completed using reference TRBV28 and TRBJ1-1, is DVKVTQSSRYLVKRTGEKVFLECVQDMDHENMFWYRQDPGLGLRLIYFSYDVKMKEKGDIPEGYSVSREKKERFSLILESASTNQTSMYLCASSTLGVLNTKAFFGQGTRLTVV.

In the case of this clonotype: The CDR3 does not end in the conserved phenylalanine or tryptophan, so this is likely a read error. The chain recombines TRBV25-1 with TRBJ2-1; TRBD2 aligns across 7 bases. The V and J ends lost 6 bases and 1 base, in that order; junction bases with no gene match: 6. CDR1 is MGHDK, CDR2 SYGVNS, per germline. The CDR3 totals 15 residues. The CDR3: CASSPQGGSYNEQFL. In DNA form, the CDR3 reads TGTGCCAGCAGCCCGCAGGGAGGGTCCTACAATGAGCAGTTCCTC.

The chain is built from TRBV29-1 and TRBJ2-3, with 7 nucleotides matching TRBD2. The length of the CDR3 is 14 residues. The germline gives CDR1 SQVTM, CDR2 ANQGSEA. V lost 1 base and J lost 11; bases outside the gene matches: 12. In nucleotides, the CDR3 is TGCAGCGTTGAAGGGGAGGGTAAGAACAATGAGCAGTATTTT. It yields the protein CSVEGEGKNNEQYF.

This clonotype was detected many times. The chain employs TRBV11-2 and TRBJ1-1; D may be TRBD1 (5 bases). The CDR3 spans 15 residues. The V gene lost 3 bases and the J gene lost 2 bases, with 13 bases spanning the gap. Germline loops: CDR1 SGHAT, CDR2 FQNNGV. For the CDR3, the DNA is TGTGCCAGCAGCTTTACCGGGACGGAAAACACTGAAGCTTTCTTT. Translating gives CASSFTGTENTEAFF.

This clonotype was recorded at least ten times. The chain links TRBV2 to TRBJ2-2; 7 bases match TRBD1. The CDR3 consists of 15 residues. V shed 5 bases, J shed 3 bases, and the junction held 6 bases outside the gene matches. Germline CDR1 is SNHLY and CDR2 is FYNNEI. CDR3 coding DNA: TGTGCCAGCAGTAGACAGGGTCCGGACACCGGGGAGCTGTTTTTT. It encodes CASSRQGPDTGELFF.

This clonotype was observed at least ten times. The CDR3 here is CASSSRTGLYGYTF. The CDR3 coding sequence is TGTGCCAGCAGCTCACGGACAGGACTCTATGGCTACACCTTC. This rearrangement joins TRBV5-6 to TRBJ1-2; 7 nucleotides line up with TRBD1. The trim removed 3 bases at V and 4 bases at J, leaving 6 bases unmatched. The V gene's germline CDR1 is SGHDT and CDR2 YYEEEE. The CDR3 loop spans 14 amino acids.

A single count supports this clonotype. The CDR3 protein is CAISEGTQPNYNEQFF. The CDR3 region has the DNA TGTGCCATCAGTGAAGGGACTCAGCCAAACTACAATGAGCAGTTCTTC. The gene calls are TRBV10-3 and TRBJ2-1, with TRBD2 as a possible D gene (6 bases). Trimming removed 3 bases from V and 3 bases from J, with 15 bases in between. The length of the CDR3 is 16 residues. The germline CDR1 and CDR2 sequences are ENHRY and SYGVKD.

The CDR3 is CATTGDTYGYTF. The CDR3 nucleotides are TGTGCCACCACTGGGGACACCTATGGCTACACCTTC. V usage is TRBV24-1 and J usage is TRBJ1-2; possible D gene TRBD1, 6 bases. The CDR3 is made up of 12 amino acids. Trimming left V 8 bases short and J 4 bases short, with 10 bases between. From germline, CDR1 is KGHDR and CDR2 SFDVKD.

V gene TRBV7-9 combines with J gene TRBJ2-5; D not resolved. Germline CDR1 and CDR2: SEHNR and FQNEAQ (reference sequence). CDR3 length: 14 residues. Trimming stripped 3 bases from V and 1 base from J, with 9 bases between. The DNA for the CDR3 is TGTGCCAGCAGCTTGTCAACAGCCCAAGAGACCCAGTACTTC. The encoded protein is CASSLSTAQETQYF.

This clonotype has ten or more counts. This chain uses TRBV6-5 with TRBJ1-3; 8 bases are a match to TRBD1. Germline V gene lookup returns CDR1 MNHEY and CDR2 SVGAGI. J was trimmed by 0 bases and V by 0 bases; bases with no gene match: 10. The CDR3 contains 19 residues. The CDR3, as DNA: TGTGCCAGCAGTTACTCGGCCGTAGGGACAGGCTTCTCTGGAAACACCATATATTTT. Translation gives CASSYSAVGTGFSGNTIYF.

This chain joins TRBV24-1 and TRBJ2-1, with a weak D call TRBD2 (6 bases). V was cut by 7 bases and J by 6 bases, with 18 bases left in between. Germline assignment: CDR1 KGHDR and CDR2 SFDVKD. CDR3 length: 15 residues. The DNA for the CDR3 is TGTGCCACCAGCCAACCAGGAGGGCCGTTCAATGAGCAGTTCTTC. It codes for CATSQPGGPFNEQFF.